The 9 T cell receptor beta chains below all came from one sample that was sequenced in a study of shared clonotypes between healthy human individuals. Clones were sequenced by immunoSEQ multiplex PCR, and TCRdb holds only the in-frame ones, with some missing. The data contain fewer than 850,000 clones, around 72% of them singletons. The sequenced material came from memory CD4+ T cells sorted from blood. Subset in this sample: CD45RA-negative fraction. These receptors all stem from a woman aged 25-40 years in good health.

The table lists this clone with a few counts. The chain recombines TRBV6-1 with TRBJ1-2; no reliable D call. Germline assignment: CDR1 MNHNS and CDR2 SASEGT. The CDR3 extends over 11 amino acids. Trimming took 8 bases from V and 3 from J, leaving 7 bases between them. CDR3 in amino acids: CASHLYYGYTF. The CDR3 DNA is TGTGCCAGCCACTTGTACTATGGCTACACCTTC.

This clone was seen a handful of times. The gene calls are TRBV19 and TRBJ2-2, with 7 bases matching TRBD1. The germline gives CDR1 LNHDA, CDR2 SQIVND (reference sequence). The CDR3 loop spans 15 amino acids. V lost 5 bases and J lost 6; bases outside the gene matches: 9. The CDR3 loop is CASSVRQGPAGELFF. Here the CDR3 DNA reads TGTGCCAGTAGTGTGAGACAGGGTCCGGCCGGGGAGCTGTTTTTT.

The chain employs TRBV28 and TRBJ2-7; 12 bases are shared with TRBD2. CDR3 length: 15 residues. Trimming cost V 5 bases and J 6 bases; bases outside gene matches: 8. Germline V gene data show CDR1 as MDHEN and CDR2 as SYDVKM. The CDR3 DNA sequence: TGTGCCAGCAGTCCCTCTAGCGGGAGGGCCTCCGAGCAGTACTTC. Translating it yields CASSPSSGRASEQYF. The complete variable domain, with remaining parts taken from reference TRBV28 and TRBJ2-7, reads DVKVTQSSRYLVKRTGEKVFLECVQDMDHENMFWYRQDPGLGLRLIYFSYDVKMKEKGDIPEGYSVSREKKERFSLILESASTNQTSMYLCASSPSSGRASEQYFGPGTRLTVT.

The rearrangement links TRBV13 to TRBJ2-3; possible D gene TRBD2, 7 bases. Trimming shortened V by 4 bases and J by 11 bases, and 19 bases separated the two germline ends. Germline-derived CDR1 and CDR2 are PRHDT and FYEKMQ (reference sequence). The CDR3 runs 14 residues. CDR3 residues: CASSSQGRAGLQYF. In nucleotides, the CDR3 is TGTGCCAGCAGCTCGCAGGGGAGGGCGGGATTGCAGTATTTT.

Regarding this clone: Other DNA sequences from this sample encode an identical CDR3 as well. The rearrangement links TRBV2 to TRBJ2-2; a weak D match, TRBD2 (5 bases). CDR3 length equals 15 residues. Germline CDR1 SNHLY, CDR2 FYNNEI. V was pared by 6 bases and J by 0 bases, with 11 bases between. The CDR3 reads CASRSSGANTGELFF. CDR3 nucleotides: TGTGCCAGCAGGTCGAGCGGAGCGAACACCGGGGAGCTGTTTTTT. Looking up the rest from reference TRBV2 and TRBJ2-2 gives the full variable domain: EPEVTQTPSHQVTQMGQEVILRCVPISNHLYFYWYRQILGQKVEFLVSFYNNEISEKSEIFDDQFSVERPDGSNFTLKIRSTKLEDSAMYFCASRSSGANTGELFFGEGSRLTVL.

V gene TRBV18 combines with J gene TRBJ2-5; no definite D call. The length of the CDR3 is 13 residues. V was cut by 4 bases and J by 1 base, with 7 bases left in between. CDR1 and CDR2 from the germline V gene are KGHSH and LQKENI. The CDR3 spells CASSRGIQETQYF. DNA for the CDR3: TGTGCCAGCTCACGGGGTATCCAAGAGACCCAGTACTTC.

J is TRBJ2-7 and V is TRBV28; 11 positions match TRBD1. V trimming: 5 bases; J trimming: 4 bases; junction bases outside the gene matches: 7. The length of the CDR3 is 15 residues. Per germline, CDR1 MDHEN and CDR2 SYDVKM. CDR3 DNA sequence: TGTGCCAGCAGTCCCGGACAGGGGGCAAAGTACGAGCAGTACTTC. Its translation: CASSPGQGAKYEQYF.

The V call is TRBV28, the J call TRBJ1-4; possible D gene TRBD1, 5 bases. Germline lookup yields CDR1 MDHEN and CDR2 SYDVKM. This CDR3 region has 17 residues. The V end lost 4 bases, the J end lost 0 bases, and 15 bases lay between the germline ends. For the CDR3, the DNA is TGTGCCAGCAGTTCCCCACCCGGGACTACAACTAATGAAAAACTGTTTTTT. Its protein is CASSSPPGTTTNEKLFF.

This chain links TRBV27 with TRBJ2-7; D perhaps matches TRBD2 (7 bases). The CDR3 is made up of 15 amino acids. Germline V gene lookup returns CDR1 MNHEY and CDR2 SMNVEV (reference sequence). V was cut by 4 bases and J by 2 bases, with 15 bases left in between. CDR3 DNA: TGTGCCAGCAGTTGGGGGGGCTCACAGACCTACGAGCAGTACTTC. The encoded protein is CASSWGGSQTYEQYF.